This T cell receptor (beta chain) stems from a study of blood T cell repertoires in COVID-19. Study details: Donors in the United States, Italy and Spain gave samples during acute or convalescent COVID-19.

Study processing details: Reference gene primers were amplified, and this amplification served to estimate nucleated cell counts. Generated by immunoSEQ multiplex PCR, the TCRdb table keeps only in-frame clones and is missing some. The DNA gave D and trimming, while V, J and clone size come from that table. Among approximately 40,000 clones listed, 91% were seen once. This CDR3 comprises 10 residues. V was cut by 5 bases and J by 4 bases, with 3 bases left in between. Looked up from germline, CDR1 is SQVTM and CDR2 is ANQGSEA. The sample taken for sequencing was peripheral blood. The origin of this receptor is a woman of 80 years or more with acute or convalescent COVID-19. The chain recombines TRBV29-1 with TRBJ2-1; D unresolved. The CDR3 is CSVYYNEQFF. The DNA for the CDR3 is TGCAGCGTTTATTACAATGAGCAGTTCTTC.